This TCR beta chain comes out of a study of shared clonotypes between healthy human individuals. Study-wide context: CD4 naive cells filled three plates per donor, CD4 memory three, CD8 naive two and CD8 memory one.

Study-level points and caveats: Generation of non-shared clonotypes was less probable than generation of clonotypes shared by all four donors. Memory subsets generally showed lower estimated richness than naive subsets.

TCRdb keeps only in-frame clones here, not all; method: immunoSEQ multiplex PCR. The data hold about 2.1 million clones, with around 95% observed a single time. Between the trimmed V and J ends, which lost 4 bases and 4 bases, there was a span of 10 bases. The CDR3 extends over 12 amino acids. Per the germline V gene, CDR1 is SQVTM and CDR2 is ANQGSEA. For this clone: Its antigen is unidentified.

The naive CD8 subset, CD45RO-negative cells positively selected for CCR7, excluded terminally differentiated effector memory CD45RA+ cells. The chain uses TRBV29-1 and TRBJ1-1; weak D call: TRBD1 (5 bases). The sample consisted of naive CD8+ T cells from PBMCs. This receptor was obtained from a man between 18 and 35 years old in good health. Some clones in this sample may be carry-over from other donors' samples. The CDR3 loop reads CSVVGGTTEAFF. CDR3 DNA: TGCAGCGTTGTTGGGGGGACCACTGAAGCTTTCTTT.